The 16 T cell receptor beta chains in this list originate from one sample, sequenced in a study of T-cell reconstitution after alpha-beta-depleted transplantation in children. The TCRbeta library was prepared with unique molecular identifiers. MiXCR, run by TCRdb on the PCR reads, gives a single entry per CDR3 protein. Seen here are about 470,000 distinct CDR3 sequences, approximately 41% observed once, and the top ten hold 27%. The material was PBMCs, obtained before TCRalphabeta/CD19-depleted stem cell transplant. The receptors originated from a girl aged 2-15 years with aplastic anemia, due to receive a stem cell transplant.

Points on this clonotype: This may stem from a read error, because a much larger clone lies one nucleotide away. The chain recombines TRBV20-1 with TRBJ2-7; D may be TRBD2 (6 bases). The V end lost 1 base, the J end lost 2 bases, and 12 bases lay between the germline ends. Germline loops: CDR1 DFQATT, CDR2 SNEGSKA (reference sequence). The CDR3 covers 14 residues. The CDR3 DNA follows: TGCAGTGCTAGAGGCCGGGGAGGCACCTACGAGCAGTACTTC. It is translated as CSARGRGGTYEQYF.

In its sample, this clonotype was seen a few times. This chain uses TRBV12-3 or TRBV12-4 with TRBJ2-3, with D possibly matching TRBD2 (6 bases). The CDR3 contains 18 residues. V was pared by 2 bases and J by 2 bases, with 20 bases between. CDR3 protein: CASSLKGASAVLTDTQYF. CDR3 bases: TGTGCCAGCAGTTTAAAGGGAGCTAGCGCGGTACTCACAGATACGCAGTATTTT.

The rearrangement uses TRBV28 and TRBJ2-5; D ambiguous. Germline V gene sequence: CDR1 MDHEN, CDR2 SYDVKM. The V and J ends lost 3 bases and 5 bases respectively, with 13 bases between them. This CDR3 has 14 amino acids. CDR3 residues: CASSFLGDWETQYF. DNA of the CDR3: TGTGCCAGCAGTTTTCTTGGCGACTGGGAGACCCAGTACTTC. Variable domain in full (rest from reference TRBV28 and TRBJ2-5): DVKVTQSSRYLVKRTGEKVFLECVQDMDHENMFWYRQDPGLGLRLIYFSYDVKMKEKGDIPEGYSVSREKKERFSLILESASTNQTSMYLCASSFLGDWETQYFGPGTRLLVL.

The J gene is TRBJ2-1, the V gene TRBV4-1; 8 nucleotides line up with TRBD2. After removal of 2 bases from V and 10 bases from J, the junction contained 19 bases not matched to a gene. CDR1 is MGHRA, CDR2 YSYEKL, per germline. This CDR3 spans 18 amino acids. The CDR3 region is CASSQRRPGLGQGGEQFF. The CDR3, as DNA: TGCGCCAGCAGCCAAAGAAGGCCGGGACTAGGTCAGGGTGGGGAGCAGTTCTTC.

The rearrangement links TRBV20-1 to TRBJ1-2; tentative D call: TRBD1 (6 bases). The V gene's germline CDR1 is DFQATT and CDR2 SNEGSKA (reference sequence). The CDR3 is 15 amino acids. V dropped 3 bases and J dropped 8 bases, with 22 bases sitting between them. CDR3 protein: CSARHSGTNNWGYTF. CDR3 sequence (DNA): TGCAGTGCTAGGCACTCCGGGACAAACAATTGGGGCTACACCTTC.

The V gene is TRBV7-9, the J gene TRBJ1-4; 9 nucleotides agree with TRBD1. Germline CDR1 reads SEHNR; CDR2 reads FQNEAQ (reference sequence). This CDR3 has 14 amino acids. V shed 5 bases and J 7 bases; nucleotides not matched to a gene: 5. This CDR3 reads CASSRTGAGEKLFF. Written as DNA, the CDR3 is TGTGCCAGCAGCCGGACAGGGGCGGGTGAAAAACTGTTTTTT. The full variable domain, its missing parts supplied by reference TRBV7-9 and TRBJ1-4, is DTGVSQNPRHKITKRGQNVTFRCDPISEHNRLYWYRQTLGQGPEFLTYFQNEAQLEKSRLLSDRFSAERPKGSFSTLEIQRTEQGDSAMYLCASSRTGAGEKLFFGSGTQLSVL.

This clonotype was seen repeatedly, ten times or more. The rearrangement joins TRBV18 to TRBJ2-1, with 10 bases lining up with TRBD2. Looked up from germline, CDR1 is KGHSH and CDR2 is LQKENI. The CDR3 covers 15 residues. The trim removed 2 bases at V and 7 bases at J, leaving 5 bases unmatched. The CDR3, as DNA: TGTGCCAGCTCACCATTAGCGGGAGGTGGAAATGAGCAGTTCTTC. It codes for CASSPLAGGGNEQFF.

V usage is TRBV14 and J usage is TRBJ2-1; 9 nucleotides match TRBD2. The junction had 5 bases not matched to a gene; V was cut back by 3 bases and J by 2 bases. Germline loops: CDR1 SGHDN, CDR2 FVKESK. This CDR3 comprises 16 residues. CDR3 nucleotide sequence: TGTGCCAGCAGCCAGTATAGCGGGAGCCCCTACAATGAGCAGTTCTTC. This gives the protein CASSQYSGSPYNEQFF.

CDR3 amino acids: CASSPGTGGSYGYTF. CDR3 nucleotide sequence: TGTGCCAGCAGCCCGGGGACAGGGGGAAGTTATGGCTACACCTTC. The gene calls are TRBV7-3 and TRBJ1-2; 11 positions agree with TRBD1. Germline CDR1 reads SGHTA; CDR2 reads FQGTGA. The J segment lost 5 bases and the V segment lost 5 bases, leaving 7 bases of the junction unmatched. The CDR3 sequence is 15 residues long.

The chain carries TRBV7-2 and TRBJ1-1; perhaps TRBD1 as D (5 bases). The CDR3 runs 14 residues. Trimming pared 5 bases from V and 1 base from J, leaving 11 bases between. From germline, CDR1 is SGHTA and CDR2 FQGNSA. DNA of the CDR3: TGTGCCAGCAGCCCCTTAACAGGGAACACTGAAGCTTTCTTT. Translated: CASSPLTGNTEAFF.

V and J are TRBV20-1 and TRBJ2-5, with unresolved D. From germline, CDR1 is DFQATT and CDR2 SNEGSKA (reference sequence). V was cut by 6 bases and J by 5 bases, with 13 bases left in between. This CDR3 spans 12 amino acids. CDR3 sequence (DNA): TGCAGTGCCACTGAACTTGGGGAGACCCAGTACTTC. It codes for CSATELGETQYF.

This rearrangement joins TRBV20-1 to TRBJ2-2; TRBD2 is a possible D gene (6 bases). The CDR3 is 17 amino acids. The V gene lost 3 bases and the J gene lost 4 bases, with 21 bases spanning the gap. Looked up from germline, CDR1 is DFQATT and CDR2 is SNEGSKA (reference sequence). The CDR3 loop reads CSASPTGTRRLTGELFF. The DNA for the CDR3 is TGCAGTGCTAGCCCAACCGGGACTCGACGACTCACCGGGGAGCTGTTTTTT.

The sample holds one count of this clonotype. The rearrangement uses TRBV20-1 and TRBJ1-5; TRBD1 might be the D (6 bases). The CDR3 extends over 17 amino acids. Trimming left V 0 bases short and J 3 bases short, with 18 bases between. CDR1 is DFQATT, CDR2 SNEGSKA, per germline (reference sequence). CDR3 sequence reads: CSARDRISTGLNQPQHF. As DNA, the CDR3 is TGCAGTGCTAGAGATCGGATTTCGACAGGTCTCAATCAGCCCCAGCATTTT.

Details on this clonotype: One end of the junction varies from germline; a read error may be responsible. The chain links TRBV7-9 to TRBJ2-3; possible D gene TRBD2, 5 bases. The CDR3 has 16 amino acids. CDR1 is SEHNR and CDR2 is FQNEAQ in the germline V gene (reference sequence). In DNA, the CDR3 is TGTGCCAGCAGTTTAGGAGGCGGTCCGAGCACAGATACGCAGTATTTT. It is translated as CASSLGGGPSTDTQYF.

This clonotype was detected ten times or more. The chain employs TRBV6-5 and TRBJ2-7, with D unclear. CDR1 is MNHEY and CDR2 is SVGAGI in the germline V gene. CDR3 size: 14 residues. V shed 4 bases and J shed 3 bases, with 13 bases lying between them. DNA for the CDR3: TGTGCCAGCAGTTTGGGCCAGGCCAGCTACGAGCAGTACTTC. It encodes CASSLGQASYEQYF.

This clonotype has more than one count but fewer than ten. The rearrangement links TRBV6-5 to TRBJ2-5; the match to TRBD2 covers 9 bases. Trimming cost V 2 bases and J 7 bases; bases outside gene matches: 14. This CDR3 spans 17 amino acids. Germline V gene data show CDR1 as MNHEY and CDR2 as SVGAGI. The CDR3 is CASSYPGLAGAPGTQYF. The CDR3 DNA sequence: TGTGCCAGCAGTTACCCCGGGTTAGCGGGGGCCCCAGGGACCCAGTACTTC.